A single sample is the source of the 31 T cell receptor beta chains below, sequenced in a study of cytomegalovirus exposure and HLA in healthy donors. The PCR ran on 60 Vbeta and 13 Jbeta primers. Only in-frame clones appear in the TCRdb table, and some are missing; sequencing was by immunoSEQ multiplex PCR. The sample holds under 200,000 clones, approximately 80% seen once. Input material: PBMCs. These receptor sequences come from a woman aged 50 to 65 in good health and CMV-seronegative.

The rearrangement joins TRBV30 to TRBJ1-1, with D possibly matching TRBD1 (5 bases). Trimming took off 4 bases at V and 4 bases at J, with 10 bases between the two ends. CDR1 GTSNPN and CDR2 SVGIG come from the germline V gene (reference sequence). The CDR3 is 12 residues long. For the CDR3, the DNA is TGTGCCTGGAATCAGGGTATCACTGAAGCTTTCTTT. As protein: CAWNQGITEAFF.

The CDR3 DNA follows: TGTGCCAGCAGCTTAGACGCGGCGTTGAACACCGGGGAGCTGTTTTTT. It codes for CASSLDAALNTGELFF. The rearrangement uses TRBV7-9 and TRBJ2-2; D call uncertain. The CDR3 runs to 16 residues. Germline-derived CDR1 and CDR2 are SEHNR and FQNEAQ (reference sequence). V was clipped by 1 base and J by 1 base, with 10 bases between them.

The V gene is TRBV9, the J gene TRBJ2-1, with 12 bases that match TRBD2. J gave up 7 bases and V 4 bases, and 9 bases lay outside the gene matches. This CDR3 is 16 amino acids long. CDR1 is SGDLS and CDR2 is YYNGEE in the germline V gene. The chain's CDR3 is CASSPRLAGVENEQFF. CDR3 DNA sequence: TGTGCCAGCAGCCCCAGACTAGCGGGAGTGGAAAATGAGCAGTTCTTC.

This clone was found once. The rearrangement joins TRBV4-3 to TRBJ2-3; 8 bases are shared with TRBD2. The CDR3 is 15 residues long. Unmatched junction bases numbered 5, after V lost 1 base and J lost 5 bases. From germline, CDR1 is LGHNA and CDR2 YSLEER. DNA of the CDR3: TGCGCCAGCAGCCAAGCTCAGCGGGGGTTAGATACGCAGTATTTT. It is translated as CASSQAQRGLDTQYF.

The chain joins TRBV9 to TRBJ2-3; the D gene is possibly TRBD2 (6 bases). Trimming left V 4 bases short and J 0 bases short, with 9 bases between. Germline CDR1 SGDLS, CDR2 YYNGEE. The CDR3 spans 14 residues. CDR3: CASSWGLSTDTQYF. The CDR3 DNA reads TGTGCCAGCAGCTGGGGACTTAGCACAGATACGCAGTATTTT.

The rearrangement links TRBV10-3 to TRBJ1-4; no reliable D call. Trimming took off 0 bases at V and 8 bases at J, with 7 bases between the two ends. Germline V gene lookup returns CDR1 ENHRY and CDR2 SYGVKD. This CDR3 is 13 amino acids long. The CDR3 loop is CAISESLDEKLFF. The CDR3 bases are TGTGCCATCAGTGAGTCGCTAGACGAAAAACTGTTTTTT.

V gene TRBV27 combines with J gene TRBJ2-2, with D hard to call. Trimming pared 6 bases from V and 0 bases from J, leaving 8 bases between. CDR1 is MNHEY and CDR2 is SMNVEV in the germline V gene (reference sequence). This CDR3 has 14 amino acids. Here the CDR3 reads CASRLTANTGELFF. In nucleotides, the CDR3 is TGTGCCAGCAGACTAACCGCGAACACCGGGGAGCTGTTTTTT.

This chain's CDR3 is CASSLAGLDRPDTQYF. The CDR3 DNA follows: TGTGCCAGCAGCTTGGCCGGACTAGATCGGCCAGATACGCAGTATTTT. The rearrangement joins TRBV5-5 to TRBJ2-3; 7 bases agree with TRBD2. V was clipped by 0 bases and J by 4 bases; unmatched bases: 8. CDR1 is SGHKS, CDR2 YYEKEE, per germline (reference sequence). The CDR3 spans 16 residues.

Comment on this clone: The sample has other DNA sequences that encode this CDR3 too. V usage is TRBV4-3 and J usage is TRBJ1-5; D gene unclear. The V gene's germline CDR1 is LGHNA and CDR2 YSLEER. The ends were cut back, 0 bases at V and 5 bases at J, with 5 bases in the middle. The CDR3 consists of 13 residues. The CDR3 region is CASSQDPYQPQHF. The CDR3 DNA is TGCGCCAGCAGCCAAGATCCGTATCAGCCCCAGCATTTT.

This chain uses TRBV6-4 with TRBJ2-7; 9 bases align to TRBD2. The germline V gene has CDR1 MRHNA and CDR2 SNTAGT. The CDR3 runs to 14 residues. V shed 3 bases, J shed 3 bases, and the junction held 3 bases outside the gene matches. CDR3 amino acids: CASSEDSGGYEQYF. In nucleotides, the CDR3 is TGTGCCAGCAGTGAGGATAGCGGGGGCTACGAGCAGTACTTC.

This clone was counted a single time. The V call is TRBV19, the J call TRBJ2-3, with 12 bases lining up with TRBD2. The CDR3 totals 15 residues. The junction had 8 bases not matched to a gene; V was cut back by 7 bases and J by 6 bases. Germline loops: CDR1 LNHDA, CDR2 SQIVND (reference sequence). As DNA, the CDR3 is TGTGCCAGTACCTCGACTAGCGGGGGTGGGGATACGCAGTATTTT. Protein: CASTSTSGGGDTQYF.

V usage is TRBV10-3 and J usage is TRBJ1-1; TRBD1 aligns across 7 bases. The CDR3 contains 14 residues. The junction had 14 bases not matched to a gene; V was cut back by 10 bases and J by 6 bases. CDR1 ENHRY and CDR2 SYGVKD come from the germline V gene. DNA for the CDR3: TGTGCCAGCAGATTCGACAGGGATTTATCTGAAGCTTTCTTT. This sequence encodes CASRFDRDLSEAFF.

The chain links TRBV6-5 to TRBJ1-1, with D tentatively TRBD1 (5 bases). This CDR3 is 14 amino acids long. V was trimmed by 4 bases and J by 4 bases, leaving 13 bases between them. The germline CDR1 and CDR2 sequences are MNHEY and SVGAGI. The CDR3 reads CASSFRVRGTEAFF. The DNA of the CDR3 is TGTGCCAGCAGTTTTAGGGTAAGGGGCACTGAAGCTTTCTTT.

The CDR3 DNA reads as TGTGCCAGCAGCGGACTCGACAGGGGGCTAGCGGTTGCCCCCTACAATGAGCAGTTCTTC. Residues: CASSGLDRGLAVAPYNEQFF. J is TRBJ2-1 and V is TRBV7-3, with 10 bases lining up with TRBD1. Germline CDR1 SGHTA, CDR2 FQGTGA. After removal of 5 bases from V and 2 bases from J, the junction contained 18 bases not matched to a gene. CDR3 size: 20 residues.

J is TRBJ2-7 and V is TRBV5-4, with 8 bases identical to TRBD2. The V gene end was trimmed by 2 bases and the J gene end by 7 bases; junction bases not matched to a gene: 11. This CDR3 spans 15 amino acids. Germline CDR1 is SGHNT and CDR2 is YYREEE (reference sequence). The CDR3 region has the DNA TGTGCCAGCAGCTTAGGTGGCGGGGGGTCAAGGGAGCAGTACTTC. Translation: CASSLGGGGSREQYF.

This clone came up once. The identical CDR3 is also encoded by other nucleotide sequences in the sample. V usage is TRBV6-1 and J usage is TRBJ1-2; D is unclear. V lost 1 base and J lost 8, with 11 bases in between. Germline CDR1 MNHNS, CDR2 SASEGT. This CDR3 has 13 residues. CDR3 DNA sequence: TGTGCCAGCAGTGAAGGGACGGGGTTCGGCTACACCTTC. Translating it yields CASSEGTGFGYTF.

The gene calls are TRBV27 and TRBJ2-7; D call uncertain. Trimming took 3 bases from V and 0 from J, leaving 9 bases between them. Germline values: CDR1 MNHEY, CDR2 SMNVEV (reference sequence). CDR3 length equals 14 residues. In DNA form, the CDR3 reads TGTGCCAGCAGTTTGCGGTCGGACTCCTACGAGCAGTACTTC. This translates into CASSLRSDSYEQYF.

The chain links TRBV7-2 to TRBJ2-7; weak D call: TRBD2 (5 bases). The CDR3 has 14 amino acids. Trimming removed 1 base at V and 2 bases at J, with 9 bases between. The germline gives CDR1 SGHTA, CDR2 FQGNSA. The DNA of the CDR3 is TGTGCCAGCAGCTTAGTAAACGGGGCCTACGAGCAGTACTTC. Protein: CASSLVNGAYEQYF. Looking up the rest from reference TRBV7-2 and TRBJ2-7 gives the full variable domain: GAGVSQSPSNKVTEKGKDVELRCDPISGHTALYWYRQSLGQGLEFLIYFQGNSAPDKSGLPSDRFSAERTGGSVSTLTIQRTQQEDSAVYLCASSLVNGAYEQYFGPGTRLTVT.

The chain carries TRBV30 and TRBJ1-1; tentative D call: TRBD1 (5 bases). CDR1 and CDR2 from the germline V gene are GTSNPN and SVGIG (reference sequence). V lost 0 bases and J lost 4, with 9 bases in between. CDR3 length: 13 residues. The CDR3 coding sequence is TGTGCCTGGAGTGTACAGGTTGGCACTGAAGCTTTCTTT. Translation gives CAWSVQVGTEAFF.

Only a few counts were recorded for this clone. This chain joins TRBV9 and TRBJ2-1; tentative D call: TRBD2 (5 bases). CDR1 and CDR2 from the germline V gene are SGDLS and YYNGEE. The ends were cut back, 4 bases at V and 2 bases at J, with 13 bases in the middle. The CDR3 runs to 15 residues. CDR3: CASSPSPLAYNEQFF. The CDR3 DNA sequence: TGTGCCAGCAGCCCTAGCCCCCTAGCCTACAATGAGCAGTTCTTC.

There are a few counts of this clone. The rearrangement links TRBV6-6 to TRBJ1-2; D is unclear. The CDR3 extends over 13 amino acids. Trimming shortened V by 7 bases and J by 5 bases, and 14 bases separated the two germline ends. The V gene's germline CDR1 is MNHNY and CDR2 SVGAGI (reference sequence). The CDR3 coding sequence is TGTGCCAGCAATGACGGCGGGAGATATGGCTACACCTTC. Amino acids: CASNDGGRYGYTF.

This clone was recorded once. The chain joins TRBV29-1 to TRBJ1-2; D uncertain. The CDR3 totals 13 residues. Looked up from germline, CDR1 is SQVTM and CDR2 is ANQGSEA. V lost 0 bases to trimming and J lost 8 bases, with 13 bases between them. The CDR3 bases are TGCAGCGTTGAAGATCTCCGAGGTTACGGCTACACCTTC. Amino acid sequence: CSVEDLRGYGYTF.

This clone was seen just once. V gene TRBV29-1 combines with J gene TRBJ2-1, with 10 bases lining up with TRBD1. This CDR3 has 15 amino acids. Germline CDR1 reads SQVTM; CDR2 reads ANQGSEA. With 7 bases clipped from V and 0 bases from J, the junction kept 6 bases outside the gene matches. Here the CDR3 DNA reads TGCAGCGCTCCCAGACAGGGGGCCTCCTACAATGAGCAGTTCTTC. Protein product: CSAPRQGASYNEQFF.

In the case of this clone: Additional DNA sequences in this sample encode the identical CDR3. J is TRBJ2-7 and V is TRBV28; D call uncertain. CDR1 and CDR2 (germline): MDHEN, SYDVKM. Between the trimmed V and J ends, which lost 1 base and 0 bases, there was a span of 7 bases. The CDR3 has 14 amino acids. The CDR3 region is CASSLLRGSYEQYF. CDR3 DNA: TGTGCCAGCAGTTTATTAAGAGGCTCCTACGAGCAGTACTTC.

The V call is TRBV19, the J call TRBJ1-3; D is possibly TRBD1 (6 bases). Germline CDR1 is LNHDA and CDR2 is SQIVND (reference sequence). Trimming cost V 4 bases and J 14 bases, with 15 bases left between them. The CDR3 extends over 12 amino acids. CDR3 nucleotide sequence: TGTGCCAGTAGTACATCGGGACACCGGTTATATTTT. This codes for CASSTSGHRLYF.

This clone is a singleton in its sample. The chain uses TRBV6-5 and TRBJ1-5; 8 bases map to TRBD1. V lost 6 bases and J lost 7; bases outside the gene matches: 2. The CDR3 contains 12 residues. Germline assignment: CDR1 MNHEY and CDR2 SVGAGI. CDR3 loop: CASRTGDQPQHF. DNA for the CDR3: TGTGCCAGCAGGACAGGGGACCAGCCCCAGCATTTT.

Relative to its sample, this clone is medium-sized. The V gene is TRBV11-2, the J gene TRBJ1-2; 10 bases are a match to TRBD1. The CDR3 is made up of 15 amino acids. The ends lost 4 bases at V and 4 bases at J; junction bases unmatched: 6. Germline V CDR1 and CDR2: SGHAT, FQNNGV. For the CDR3, the DNA is TGTGCCAGCAGCTCTGGGACAGGGGTTGGCTATGGCTACACCTTC. Its translation: CASSSGTGVGYGYTF.

The CDR3 DNA reads as TGTGCCAGCAGCGCCTATAGAATTAACTATGGCTACACCTTC. This translates into CASSAYRINYGYTF. The V call is TRBV7-2, the J call TRBJ1-2; D ambiguous. With 5 bases removed from V and 1 base from J, the gap between germline ends came to 11 bases. Germline CDR1 and CDR2: SGHTA and FQGNSA. The CDR3 has 14 residues.

As DNA, the CDR3 is TGTGCCAGCAGCTTCCGGGACAGTAATTCACCCCTCCACTTT. Amino acid sequence: CASSFRDSNSPLHF. The chain links TRBV13 to TRBJ1-6; 7 bases are a match to TRBD1. V trimming: 3 bases; J trimming: 6 bases; junction bases outside the gene matches: 2. CDR3 length: 14 amino acids. The germline V gene has CDR1 PRHDT and CDR2 FYEKMQ (reference sequence).

The rearrangement joins TRBV15 to TRBJ2-5; 8 nucleotides match TRBD1. From germline, CDR1 is LNHNV and CDR2 YYDKDF (reference sequence). This CDR3 is 16 amino acids long. J gave up 5 bases and V 4 bases, and 12 bases lay outside the gene matches. The CDR3 reads CATSMYRGKSSETQYF. The CDR3 region has the DNA TGTGCCACCAGCATGTACAGGGGGAAAAGTTCGGAGACCCAGTACTTC.

V and J are TRBV5-4 and TRBJ2-5; 9 bases are a match to TRBD1. The CDR3 spans 16 residues. Per the germline V gene, CDR1 is SGHNT and CDR2 is YYREEE (reference sequence). With V trimmed by 1 base and J by 5 bases, 9 bases remained unmatched. The CDR3 sequence is CASSLRTGQGKETQYF. The CDR3 bases are TGTGCCAGCAGCTTGCGCACGGGACAGGGTAAGGAGACCCAGTACTTC. Drawing the rest from reference TRBV5-4 and TRBJ2-5, the complete variable domain is ETGVTQSPTHLIKTRGQQVTLRCSSQSGHNTVSWYQQALGQGPQFIFQYYREEENGRGNFPPRFSGLQFPNYSSELNVNALELDDSALYLCASSLRTGQGKETQYFGPGTRLLVL.